This is a list of T cell receptor beta chains from one sample in a study of long-term antiretroviral therapy in people with HIV. Sequenced by immunoSEQ multiplex PCR; TCRdb stores in-frame clones only, minus some. The repertoire holds about 22,000 clones, with roughly 88% as singletons. The sample in question was unsorted PBMCs, obtained 0.1 years before starting antiretroviral therapy. These receptors were taken from a young man with HIV. Both conserved end residues are part of each CDR3. A D gene is named only where the DNA matches it firmly. Clone size, where shown, is once, few, many, or a class for clones that have expanded.

d_call	v_call	j_call	clone_size	cdr3_nt	cdr3_aa
TRBD1	TRBV7-2	TRBJ2-1	.	TGTGCCAGCAGCTTAGTGCCGGGACAGGGTTCCTACAATGAGCAGTTCTTC	CASSLVPGQGSYNEQFF
TRBD1	TRBV30	TRBJ1-4	.	TGTGCCTGGACGACCGGGACAGGGACTGAAAAACTGTTTTTT	CAWTTGTGTEKLFF
.	TRBV30	TRBJ1-5	few	TGTGCCTCCTCCAACGGAGGCAATCAGCCCCAGCATTTT	CASSNGGNQPQHF
TRBD2	TRBV30	TRBJ2-1	.	TGTGCCTGGAGTGGGGATAGCGGGGGCCACAATGAGCAGTTCTTC	CAWSGDSGGHNEQFF
TRBD2	TRBV6-1	TRBJ2-7	.	TGTGCCAGCAGTGAAGAAGGACTAGCCGGCTACGAGCAGTACTTC	CASSEEGLAGYEQYF
.	TRBV19	TRBJ2-2	.	TGTGCCAGTAGTGTTATTGCCTCTACCGGGGAGCTGTTTTTT	CASSVIASTGELFF
TRBD1	TRBV6-1	TRBJ1-2	.	TGTGCCAGCAGTGCGTACCAACTACAGGGGGCGTATGGCTACACCTTC	CASSAYQLQGAYGYTF
TRBD1	TRBV2	TRBJ1-2	.	TGTGCCAGCAAGTGGCAGGGGGCCTTGGGCTACACCTTC	CASKWQGALGYTF
TRBD1	TRBV5-1	TRBJ2-1	.	TGCGCCAGCAGCTTCGGATGGACAGGCATATTCAATGAGCAGTTCTTC	CASSFGWTGIFNEQFF
TRBD2	TRBV29-1	TRBJ2-3	.	TGCAGCGCCTCCTGGACTAGCGCAGATACGCAGTATTTT	CSASWTSADTQYF
.	TRBV19	TRBJ2-7	.	TGTGCCAGTAGTCGAGTTCCCGCCTACGAGCAGTACTTC	CASSRVPAYEQYF
.	TRBV12-2	TRBJ2-1	.	TGTGCAAGTCGCTTCGGACTCACTAATCGTGCGAGCTCCTACAATGAGCAGTTCTTC	CASRFGLTNRASSYNEQFF
TRBD2	TRBV4-3	TRBJ2-5	.	TGCGCCAGCAGCCCTCGGACTAGCGGGAGTCTGGGTCAAGAGACCCAGTACTTC	CASSPRTSGSLGQETQYF
.	TRBV5-1	TRBJ2-3	.	TGCGCCAGCAGCTTGGAAAGTGTTGGCACAGATACGCAGTATTTT	CASSLESVGTDTQYF
TRBD1	TRBV15	TRBJ1-2	once	TGTGCCACCAGCAGACGGACAGGGGCGGATGGCTACACCTTC	CATSRRTGADGYTF
.	TRBV5-4	TRBJ1-1	.	TGTGCCAGCAGCTTTGGATCCCCGGGGGGCTTGAACACTGAAGCTTTCTTT	CASSFGSPGGLNTEAFF
.	TRBV5-1	TRBJ2-1	.	TGCGCCAGCAGCTTGGCCTACAATGAGCAGTTCTTC	CASSLAYNEQFF
.	TRBV7-9	TRBJ1-2	.	TGTGCCAGCAGCATACAGACTAACTATGGCTACACCTTC	CASSIQTNYGYTF
.	TRBV11-2	TRBJ1-4	.	TGTGCCAGCAGCTCCAGGACCGAAAAACTGTTTTTT	CASSSRTEKLFF
.	TRBV6-4	TRBJ2-2	once	TGTGCCAGCAGTGCGGGGGACACCGGGGAGCTGTTTTTT	CASSAGDTGELFF